The 28 T cell receptor beta chains below all came from one sample that was sequenced in a study of T cell repertoires in cytomegalovirus infection. Via MiXCR, TCRdb re-called the reads, giving one row per CDR3 protein. The sample yields about 100,000 distinct CDR3 sequences, about 15% seen once. Source material: PBMCs. These receptors all stem from a human donor in good health (CMV status not recorded). Some clones in this sample may be carry-over from other donors' samples.

V is TRBV7-9 and J is TRBJ1-2, with D perhaps TRBD1 (6 bases). In germline, CDR1 is SEHNR, CDR2 FQNEAQ (reference sequence). This CDR3 is 14 amino acids long. Between the trimmed V and J ends, which lost 4 bases and 6 bases, there was a span of 15 bases. In DNA form, the CDR3 reads TGTGCCAGCAGCTCCCGGGACATCGGGAATGGCTACACCTTC. Translation: CASSSRDIGNGYTF.

This clonotype was seen at least ten times. Written as DNA, the CDR3 is TGTGCCAGCAGCCGACGCCCAAATCGGGATTCACCCCTCCACTTT. Translation: CASSRRPNRDSPLHF. The gene calls are TRBV7-2 and TRBJ1-6; D ambiguous. The CDR3 extends over 15 amino acids. The V end lost 5 bases, the J end lost 8 bases, and 16 bases lay between the germline ends. Germline V lookup: CDR1 SGHTA, CDR2 FQGNSA.

This clonotype has a count of ten or more. The gene calls are TRBV7-2 and TRBJ2-3; TRBD2 agrees at 13 bases. The CDR3 length is 15 residues. Trimming cost V 4 bases and J 5 bases; bases outside gene matches: 3. Germline assignment: CDR1 SGHTA and CDR2 FQGNSA. The DNA for the CDR3 is TGTGCCAGCAGCTGGACTAGCGGGGGTGGAGATACGCAGTATTTT. Encoded protein: CASSWTSGGGDTQYF.

This clonotype was picked up one time. The chain employs TRBV29-1 and TRBJ1-2, with D unresolved. The CDR3 totals 12 residues. Germline V lookup: CDR1 SQVTM, CDR2 ANQGSEA. The V and J ends lost 4 bases and 0 bases respectively, with 6 bases between them. In DNA, the CDR3 is TGCAGCGTTGTTGAGACTAACTATGGCTACACCTTC. Translated, it gives CSVVETNYGYTF.

This clonotype was recorded at least ten times. The chain has TRBV7-9 and TRBJ2-1; D gene ambiguous. The germline gives CDR1 SEHNR, CDR2 FQNEAQ (reference sequence). The CDR3 covers 14 residues. Trimming shortened V by 7 bases and J by 3 bases, and 13 bases separated the two germline ends. CDR3 amino acids: CASKLSLGYNEQFF. In DNA, the CDR3 is TGTGCCAGCAAGCTTAGCCTCGGCTACAATGAGCAGTTCTTC.

The J gene is TRBJ2-1, the V gene TRBV2; D is possibly TRBD1 (5 bases). V was clipped by 4 bases and J by 10 bases, with 17 bases between them. CDR3 length equals 14 residues. Germline CDR1 is SNHLY and CDR2 is FYNNEI. DNA for the CDR3: TGTGCCAGCAGTGTAGTCCCCCGCTCAGGGGAGCAGTTCTTC. Amino acids: CASSVVPRSGEQFF.

On this clonotype: A junction boundary mismatches the germline segment, possibly from a read error. The chain combines TRBV4-1 with TRBJ2-7, with D tentatively TRBD2 (5 bases). The CDR3 length is 20 residues. Germline V gene data show CDR1 as MGHRA and CDR2 as YSYEKL. CDR3 residues: CASSQDPAQFFPGRFYEKYF. The CDR3 region has the DNA TGTGCCAGCAGCCAAGATCCTGCCCAATTTTTTCCGGGGAGATTCTACGAGAAGTACTTC.

This clonotype was recorded many times. The rearrangement uses TRBV7-3 and TRBJ2-3; 12 nucleotides match TRBD2. Germline V lookup: CDR1 SGHTA, CDR2 FQGTGA. The CDR3 runs to 15 residues. Trimming cost V 6 bases and J 4 bases; bases outside gene matches: 5. The CDR3 spells CASSLAGGIADTQYF. CDR3 coding DNA: TGTGCCAGCAGTCTAGCGGGGGGGATAGCAGATACGCAGTATTTT.

This clonotype has a count of ten or more. The V gene is TRBV7-2, the J gene TRBJ2-1, with TRBD1 matching 12 bases. The CDR3 extends over 14 amino acids. The V gene's germline CDR1 is SGHTA and CDR2 FQGNSA. Trimming took 4 bases from V and 10 from J; bases not matched to a gene: 5. CDR3 protein: CASSSGQGASEQFF. The DNA for the CDR3 is TGTGCCAGCAGCTCGGGACAGGGGGCGAGCGAGCAGTTCTTC.

This clonotype was seen a few times. This chain uses TRBV12-3 or TRBV12-4 with TRBJ1-4; D may be TRBD1 (6 bases). V dropped 6 bases and J dropped 2 bases, with 10 bases sitting between them. There are 14 residues in the CDR3. The CDR3: CASSLRGTNEKLFF. The CDR3 nucleotides read TGTGCCAGCAGCCTAAGGGGGACTAATGAAAAACTGTTTTTT.

With respect to this clonotype: This clone may be a read error of a much larger clone one base away. This chain joins TRBV7-2 and TRBJ1-5; 8 bases match TRBD1. The CDR3 is made up of 15 amino acids. Germline CDR1 and CDR2: SGHTA and FQGNSA. The V segment lost 3 bases and the J segment 6 bases; nucleotides outside the gene matches: 7. CDR3 nucleotide sequence: TGTGCCAGCAGCTTGTACAGGGGGTCGGGTCAGCCCCAGCATTTT. As protein: CASSLYRGSGQPQHF.

This clonotype was observed a handful of times. The genes are TRBV28 and TRBJ2-1; D is possibly TRBD1 (6 bases). The V gene's germline CDR1 is MDHEN and CDR2 SYDVKM. Trimming stripped 3 bases from V and 4 bases from J, with 22 bases between. The CDR3 runs to 18 residues. Here the CDR3 reads CASSFYLILGQKYNEQFF. DNA of the CDR3: TGTGCCAGCAGTTTTTACCTTATACTGGGACAAAAATACAATGAGCAGTTCTTC.

Many counts were recorded for this clonotype. V usage is TRBV12-3 or TRBV12-4 and J usage is TRBJ2-1; 11 positions match TRBD2. The CDR3 extends over 15 amino acids. V lost 5 bases and J lost 6; bases outside the gene matches: 6. The CDR3: CASSPRLAGINEQFF. The CDR3 coding sequence is TGTGCCAGCAGTCCGAGACTAGCGGGGATCAATGAGCAGTTCTTC.

This clonotype was counted only a few times. The chain employs TRBV29-1 and TRBJ2-5, with D possibly being TRBD2 (6 bases). CDR3 length: 12 residues. The germline V gene encodes CDR1 SQVTM and CDR2 ANQGSEA. Trimming took off 0 bases at V and 9 bases at J, with 11 bases between the two ends. The chain's CDR3 is CSVEELEGAQYF. In nucleotides, the CDR3 is TGCAGCGTTGAAGAGTTGGAGGGAGCCCAGTACTTC.

This clonotype was counted between two and nine times. J is TRBJ2-2 and V is TRBV7-2, with D maybe TRBD2 (6 bases). Trimming stripped 5 bases from V and 3 bases from J, with 13 bases between. There are 15 residues in the CDR3. The V gene's germline CDR1 is SGHTA and CDR2 FQGNSA. The CDR3 loop is CASSPWGGDTGELFF. CDR3 sequence (DNA): TGTGCCAGCAGCCCCTGGGGAGGCGACACCGGGGAGCTGTTTTTT.

The V and J genes are TRBV5-1 and TRBJ1-2, with D uncertain. The V end was cut by 0 bases, the J end by 6 bases, with 6 bases between. CDR1 is SGHRS, CDR2 YFSETQ, per germline. The CDR3 totals 12 residues. For the CDR3, the DNA is TGCGCCAGCAGCTTGGCTCAGGATGGCTACACCTTC. It yields the protein CASSLAQDGYTF.

Comments on this clonotype: Being one base from a much bigger clone, this may be a read error. The chain employs TRBV7-2 and TRBJ1-1; D remains ambiguous. The germline gives CDR1 SGHTA, CDR2 FQGNSA. This CDR3 is built from 13 residues. The CDR3 coding sequence is TGTGCCAGCAGCTTAGGAGGGATCACTGACGCTTTCTTT. Encoded protein: CASSLGGITDAFF.

This clonotype appeared a few times. The chain is built from TRBV28 and TRBJ1-3, with D possibly TRBD1 on 6 matching bases. Trimming removed 6 bases from V and 6 bases from J, with 9 bases in between. The CDR3 spans 12 residues. Germline values: CDR1 MDHEN, CDR2 SYDVKM. In DNA form, the CDR3 reads TGTGCCAGCAGCGGGGGCGAAAACACCATATATTTT. It is translated as CASSGGENTIYF. Using reference TRBV28 and TRBJ1-3 for the parts outside the CDR3, the full variable domain is DVKVTQSSRYLVKRTGEKVFLECVQDMDHENMFWYRQDPGLGLRLIYFSYDVKMKEKGDIPEGYSVSREKKERFSLILESASTNQTSMYLCASSGGENTIYFGEGSWLTVV.

This clonotype was seen a handful of times. The chain combines TRBV29-1 with TRBJ2-5; D is perhaps TRBD1 or TRBD2 (5 bases each). This CDR3 contains 11 residues. Germline CDR1 SQVTM, CDR2 ANQGSEA. V lost 4 bases and J 5 bases, leaving 8 bases between the germline ends. CDR3 bases: TGCAGCGTTGTATGGGGGGAGACCCAGTACTTC. It translates to CSVVWGETQYF.

This clonotype was picked up many times. The chain employs TRBV7-2 and TRBJ2-3; possible D gene TRBD1, 6 bases. This CDR3 is 14 amino acids long. The germline V and J ends were trimmed by 0 bases and 4 bases, with 8 bases remaining between them. Germline V CDR1 and CDR2: SGHTA, FQGNSA. The DNA of the CDR3 is TGTGCCAGCAGCTTAGCGACAGGACCAGATACGCAGTATTTT. Translation: CASSLATGPDTQYF.

J is TRBJ1-6 and V is TRBV20-1; the D is unclear. V was shortened by 5 bases and J by 0 bases, with 14 bases between the two germline ends. Germline V gene lookup returns CDR1 DFQATT and CDR2 SNEGSKA (reference sequence). This CDR3 contains 16 residues. The CDR3 is CSAPVGDSSYNSPLHF. As DNA, the CDR3 is TGCAGTGCTCCCGTGGGCGATAGCTCCTATAATTCACCCCTCCACTTT.

Only a few counts were recorded for this clonotype. The CDR3 reads CASSSGRKNIQYF. In DNA form, the CDR3 reads TGTGCCAGCAGCTCCGGACGGAAAAACATTCAGTACTTC. The gene calls are TRBV7-8 and TRBJ2-4, with D unresolved. Germline CDR1 and CDR2: SGHVS and FQNEAQ. Trimming took 4 bases from V and 4 from J, leaving 8 bases between them. This CDR3 has 13 residues. The full variable domain, rest sourced from reference TRBV7-8 and TRBJ2-4, is GAGVSQSPRYKVAKRGQDVALRCDPISGHVSLFWYQQALGQGPEFLTYFQNEAQLDKSGLPSDRFFAERPEGSVSTLKIQRTQQEDSAVYLCASSSGRKNIQYFGAGTRLSVL.

Points on this clonotype: This sequence may be a read error, since a much larger clone differs from it by one base. The J gene is TRBJ1-4, the V gene TRBV7-4; the D is unclear. The germline gives CDR1 SGHVT, CDR2 SQSDAQ. Trimming removed 8 bases at V and 6 bases at J, with 16 bases between. The CDR3 extends over 14 amino acids. CDR3 sequence (DNA): TGTGCCAGCGGCTCCTCGGCCTTGGATGAAAAACTGTTTTTT. It codes for CASGSSALDEKLFF. Together with reference TRBV7-4 and TRBJ1-4, the CDR3 gives the full variable domain: GAGVSQSPRYKVAKRGRDVALRCDSISGHVTLYWYRQTLGQGSEVLTYSQSDAQRDKSGRPSGRFSAERPERSVSTLKIQRTEQGDSAVYLCASGSSALDEKLFFGSGTQLSVL.

This clonotype was detected only a few times. CDR3 bases: TGTGCCATCAGAACCCAAGAGACCCAGTACTTC. It is translated as CAIRTQETQYF. This chain links TRBV10-3 with TRBJ2-5; D not resolved. Trimming shortened V by 6 bases and J by 1 base, and 3 bases separated the two germline ends. The CDR3 totals 11 residues. The germline V gene encodes CDR1 ENHRY and CDR2 SYGVKD.

This clonotype was seen at least ten times. The rearrangement joins TRBV7-8 to TRBJ1-3; D gene uncertain. The CDR3 contains 15 residues. Deletions cut 3 bases from V and 2 bases from J, with 11 bases between. CDR1 is SGHVS, CDR2 FQNEAQ, per germline. In DNA, the CDR3 is TGTGCCAGCAGCTTGGGAAGACGACCTGGAAACACCATATATTTT. It specifies CASSLGRRPGNTIYF.

This clonotype was detected ten times or more. The V call is TRBV5-8, the J call TRBJ2-7; D may be TRBD1 (6 bases). This CDR3 has 14 residues. V lost 4 bases, J lost 6 bases, and 17 bases lay in between. Germline CDR1 reads SGHTS; CDR2 reads YDEGEE. The DNA for the CDR3 is TGTGCCAGCAGCCGAAGAACCGGACAGTCCGAGCAGTACTTC. Protein sequence: CASSRRTGQSEQYF.

This clonotype was seen many times. V and J are TRBV6-2 or TRBV6-3 and TRBJ2-7; 9 bases are a match to TRBD1. CDR1 MNHEY and CDR2 SVGEGT come from the germline V gene. The CDR3 has 16 amino acids. V was clipped by 5 bases and J by 4 bases; unmatched bases: 12. Here the CDR3 DNA reads TGTGCCAGCAGTACGACCGACAGGGGGAATTGGTACGAGCAGTACTTC. The encoded protein is CASSTTDRGNWYEQYF.

In this sample, this clonotype turned up many times. The chain couples TRBV7-2 to TRBJ2-4; TRBD1 or TRBD2 may be the D gene (5 bases each). With 2 bases removed from V and 9 bases from J, the gap between germline ends came to 11 bases. The V gene's germline CDR1 is SGHTA and CDR2 FQGNSA. The CDR3 runs 13 residues. The CDR3 here is CASSLIERGIQYF. The CDR3 DNA sequence: TGTGCCAGCAGCTTAATCGAGAGGGGCATTCAGTACTTC.